The next 27 T cell receptor beta chains were all read from a single sample in a study of T cell changes during pregnancy in multiple sclerosis. Sequencing used immunoSEQ multiplex PCR; TCRdb keeps in-frame clones, though not all of them. The sample includes around 70,000 clones, around 90% seen only once; the top ten take roughly 1.4%. Here the sequenced sample was peripheral blood, taken in the third trimester of pregnancy. These TCRs come from a female donor with multiple sclerosis, enrolled in a pregnancy study.

This chain connects TRBV6-1 to TRBJ1-2, with D unclear. Germline V lookup: CDR1 MNHNS, CDR2 SASEGT. The CDR3 runs 13 residues. With 2 bases removed from V and 2 bases from J, the gap between germline ends came to 6 bases. The CDR3 region has the DNA TGTGCCAGCAGTGAACAACAGAACTATGGCTACACCTTC. Translated: CASSEQQNYGYTF.

A word on this clone: The germline gene is not matched at one end of the junction; a read error may be the cause. This chain joins TRBV28 and TRBJ2-7; possibly TRBD2 for D (7 bases). This CDR3 region has 15 residues. Germline CDR1 reads MDHEN; CDR2 reads SYDVKM. The CDR3 loop reads CASSANSLGGREPVF. The CDR3 nucleotides read TGTGCCAGCAGTGCAAATTCACTCGGGGGGCGGGAGCCGGTATTC.

The V and J genes are TRBV7-9 and TRBJ2-7; 9 nucleotides match TRBD1. Germline values: CDR1 SEHNR, CDR2 FQNEAQ (reference sequence). Unmatched junction bases numbered 11, after V lost 7 bases and J lost 4 bases. The CDR3 consists of 15 residues. The DNA of the CDR3 is TGTGCCAGCATCAGGACCGGGACAGGGTTTTACGAGCAGTACTTC. Translating it yields CASIRTGTGFYEQYF. Full variable domain (remainder filled in from reference TRBV7-9 and TRBJ2-7): DTGVSQNPRHKITKRGQNVTFRCDPISEHNRLYWYRQTLGQGPEFLTYFQNEAQLEKSRLLSDRFSAERPKGSFSTLEIQRTEQGDSAMYLCASIRTGTGFYEQYFGPGTRLTVT.

The chain recombines TRBV9 with TRBJ2-3, with D perhaps matching TRBD2 (5 bases). The CDR3 has 17 amino acids. Trimming left V 3 bases short and J 9 bases short, with 26 bases between. The V gene's germline CDR1 is SGDLS and CDR2 YYNGEE. The CDR3 spells CASSAPSLGVEARTQYF. The CDR3 bases are TGTGCCAGCAGCGCCCCCTCCTTGGGCGTGGAGGCAAGGACGCAGTATTTT.

The rearrangement links TRBV9 to TRBJ2-2; 9 bases are shared with TRBD1. J lost 4 bases, V lost 1 base, and 2 bases had no gene match. The CDR3 has 15 amino acids. Germline assignment: CDR1 SGDLS and CDR2 YYNGEE. The chain's CDR3 is CASSVTGGVTGELFF. CDR3 DNA: TGTGCCAGCAGCGTAACAGGGGGCGTCACCGGGGAGCTGTTTTTT.

The J gene is TRBJ2-3, the V gene TRBV7-9; 9 bases are shared with TRBD1. V shed 1 base, J shed 0 bases, and the junction held 8 bases outside the gene matches. Germline CDR1 SEHNR, CDR2 FQNEAQ (reference sequence). This CDR3 region has 18 residues. CDR3 nucleotide sequence: TGTGCCAGCAGCTTAGTACCTACAGGGGGCGCTAGCACAGATACGCAGTATTTT. This codes for CASSLVPTGGASTDTQYF.

The J gene is TRBJ2-7, the V gene TRBV21-1; the table gives TRBD1 as D, unverified against the DNA. TRBV21-1 is listed as a pseudogene. The length of the CDR3 is 14 residues. Here the CDR3 reads CASSKPRGLYEQYF. CDR3 sequence (DNA): TGTGCCAGCAGCAAACCCAGGGGGCTCTACGAGCAGTACTTC.

The chain uses TRBV18 and TRBJ1-1; 9 nucleotides align to TRBD1. The CDR3 runs to 14 residues. The trim removed 4 bases at V and 3 bases at J, leaving 3 bases unmatched. Germline lookup yields CDR1 KGHSH and CDR2 LQKENI. The CDR3 here is CASSLQGADTEAFF. The CDR3 region has the DNA TGTGCCAGCTCACTACAGGGGGCGGACACTGAAGCTTTCTTT.

The chain uses TRBV5-1 and TRBJ2-3, with a possible D match to TRBD2 (6 bases). Trimming removed 5 bases at V and 3 bases at J, with 13 bases between. The CDR3 has 14 amino acids. The germline CDR1 and CDR2 sequences are SGHRS and YFSETQ. The CDR3 coding sequence is TGCGCCAGCAGAACTAGCTGGGTGACAGATACGCAGTATTTT. Residues: CASRTSWVTDTQYF. Full variable domain (missing parts from reference TRBV5-1 and TRBJ2-3): KAGVTQTPRYLIKTRGQQVTLSCSPISGHRSVSWYQQTPGQGLQFLFEYFSETQRNKGNFPGRFSGRQFSNSRSEMNVSTLELGDSALYLCASRTSWVTDTQYFGPGTRLTVL.

The chain employs TRBV2 and TRBJ1-5, with D tentatively TRBD1 (5 bases). Germline V CDR1 and CDR2: SNHLY, FYNNEI. This CDR3 has 13 residues. V lost 5 bases and J 6 bases, leaving 11 bases between the germline ends. CDR3: CASSYTTAQPQHF. Written as DNA, the CDR3 is TGTGCCAGCAGTTACACGACAGCTCAGCCCCAGCATTTT.

The V gene is TRBV15, the J gene TRBJ2-1, with 9 bases identical to TRBD1. V lost 3 bases, J lost 1 base, and 4 bases stayed unmatched. Looked up from germline, CDR1 is LNHNV and CDR2 is YYDKDF (reference sequence). The CDR3 length is 16 residues. The CDR3 loop reads CATSSLTGGSYNEQFF. CDR3 sequence (DNA): TGTGCCACCAGCAGCCTGACAGGGGGTTCCTACAATGAGCAGTTCTTC.

The CDR3 region has the DNA TGTGCCAATTCGGGACAGGGGTACAATGAGCAGTTCTTC. Translation: CANSGQGYNEQFF. The chain links TRBV2 to TRBJ2-1; 10 bases are a match to TRBD1. After removal of 10 bases from V and 4 bases from J, the junction contained 4 bases not matched to a gene. Germline CDR1 SNHLY, CDR2 FYNNEI. This CDR3 spans 13 amino acids.

The V and J genes are TRBV5-1 and TRBJ1-2; D remains ambiguous. CDR3 length equals 13 residues. CDR1 is SGHRS and CDR2 is YFSETQ in the germline V gene. Trimming cost V 0 bases and J 6 bases, with 9 bases left between them. CDR3 sequence (DNA): TGCGCCAGCAGCTTGGTTGGAGGGAATGGCTACACCTTC. Its translation: CASSLVGGNGYTF. The full variable domain, rest sourced from reference TRBV5-1 and TRBJ1-2, is KAGVTQTPRYLIKTRGQQVTLSCSPISGHRSVSWYQQTPGQGLQFLFEYFSETQRNKGNFPGRFSGRQFSNSRSEMNVSTLELGDSALYLCASSLVGGNGYTFGSGTRLTVV.

This clone occurred a few times. V gene TRBV7-2 combines with J gene TRBJ2-7, with 9 bases that match TRBD2. V shed 3 bases and J 6 bases; nucleotides not matched to a gene: 6. This CDR3 is 14 amino acids long. CDR1 SGHTA and CDR2 FQGNSA come from the germline V gene. The CDR3 DNA is TGTGCCAGCAGCTTCGGCGGGGGGGCAACCGAGCAGTACTTC. It specifies CASSFGGGATEQYF.

The rearrangement uses TRBV7-2 and TRBJ1-2; no reliable D call. This CDR3 is built from 12 residues. Trimming shortened V by 5 bases and J by 3 bases, and 7 bases separated the two germline ends. CDR1 is SGHTA and CDR2 is FQGNSA in the germline V gene. In DNA form, the CDR3 reads TGTGCCAGCAGCGGCACCTACTATGGCTACACCTTC. Amino acids: CASSGTYYGYTF.

The gene calls are TRBV7-9 and TRBJ2-2; TRBD2 aligns across 8 bases. The J segment lost 3 bases and the V segment lost 7 bases, leaving 4 bases of the junction unmatched. The CDR3 extends over 14 amino acids. Germline CDR1 is SEHNR and CDR2 is FQNEAQ (reference sequence). As DNA, the CDR3 is TGTGCCAGCAACCCGGGAGGGGACACCGGGGAGCTGTTTTTT. Residues: CASNPGGDTGELFF.

The genes are TRBV19 and TRBJ1-5, with D unclear. V was shortened by 2 bases and J by 0 bases, with 5 bases between the two germline ends. The CDR3 extends over 14 amino acids. Germline lookup yields CDR1 LNHDA and CDR2 SQIVND (reference sequence). The CDR3 DNA reads as TGTGCCAGTAGTATAACTGATAGCAATCAGCCCCAGCATTTT. Translated, it gives CASSITDSNQPQHF.

The V and J genes are TRBV28 and TRBJ2-4, with 8 bases fitting TRBD1. The CDR3 contains 18 residues. CDR1 and CDR2 from the germline V gene are MDHEN and SYDVKM. Trimming removed 5 bases from V and 0 bases from J; junction bases left unmatched: 12. The CDR3 region is CASSPWTGSTIAKNIQYF. Written as DNA, the CDR3 is TGTGCCAGCAGTCCTTGGACAGGGTCCACCATAGCCAAAAACATTCAGTACTTC.

V gene TRBV7-9 combines with J gene TRBJ2-1; possible D gene TRBD2, 7 bases. There are 14 residues in the CDR3. Germline V gives CDR1 SEHNR, CDR2 FQNEAQ (reference sequence). V lost 1 base and J 8 bases, leaving 12 bases between the germline ends. CDR3 sequence (DNA): TGTGCCAGCAGCTTAGAGGCCGGGGGGCATGAGCAGTTCTTC. It encodes CASSLEAGGHEQFF.

The chain carries TRBV9 and TRBJ1-3; D gene ambiguous. Germline loops: CDR1 SGDLS, CDR2 YYNGEE. V lost 3 bases and J 2 bases, leaving 12 bases between the germline ends. This CDR3 spans 15 amino acids. The CDR3 sequence: CASSAGGLPGNTIYF. CDR3 DNA: TGTGCCAGCAGCGCGGGAGGTCTACCTGGAAACACCATATATTTT.

The chain combines TRBV2 with TRBJ2-5; TRBD1 aligns across 8 bases. The CDR3 totals 11 residues. Trimming cost V 9 bases and J 4 bases; bases outside gene matches: 1. Germline CDR1 is SNHLY and CDR2 is FYNNEI. The CDR3 spells CASGQGETQYF. DNA for the CDR3: TGTGCCAGTGGACAGGGAGAGACCCAGTACTTC.

The V gene is TRBV19, the J gene TRBJ2-7, with 10 nucleotides matching TRBD1. Germline V gene data show CDR1 as LNHDA and CDR2 as SQIVND (reference sequence). V was pared by 3 bases and J by 3 bases, with 8 bases of the junction left unmatched. The CDR3 sequence is 16 residues long. The CDR3 here is CASSISPGQGLYEQYF. The CDR3 nucleotides read TGTGCCAGTAGTATCTCGCCGGGACAGGGGCTCTACGAGCAGTACTTC.

The V gene is TRBV6-5, the J gene TRBJ1-2, with 9 bases identical to TRBD1. From germline, CDR1 is MNHEY and CDR2 SVGAGI. There are 16 residues in the CDR3. Trimming removed 0 bases from V and 2 bases from J; junction bases left unmatched: 4. The CDR3 region has the DNA TGTGCCAGCAGTTACTCCGAGGACAGGGGAAACTATGGCTACACCTTC. Translated, it gives CASSYSEDRGNYGYTF.

This clone is a singleton in its sample. Here the CDR3 DNA reads TGCGCCAGCAGCTTGGGGGTAGCTTCCTCTGGAAACACCATATATTTT. It translates to CASSLGVASSGNTIYF. The chain carries TRBV5-1 and TRBJ1-3; no firm D call. The CDR3 is made up of 16 amino acids. V lost 0 bases and J lost 0, with 10 bases in between. CDR1 is SGHRS, CDR2 YFSETQ, per germline.

This rearrangement joins TRBV19 to TRBJ1-2, with a tentative D call TRBD1 (6 bases). CDR3 length: 16 amino acids. Germline V gene lookup returns CDR1 LNHDA and CDR2 SQIVND (reference sequence). The germline V and J ends were trimmed by 6 bases and 0 bases, with 17 bases remaining between them. Written as DNA, the CDR3 is TGTGCCAGTAGCACCACCGGGACATTAGCTAACTATGGCTACACCTTC. Amino acid sequence: CASSTTGTLANYGYTF.

CDR3 protein: CASSQATGTGDEKLFF. The CDR3 DNA is TGCGCCAGCAGCCAAGCCACCGGGACAGGAGATGAAAAACTGTTTTTT. V gene TRBV4-3 combines with J gene TRBJ1-4, with 8 bases aligning to TRBD1. CDR1 and CDR2 from the germline V gene are LGHNA and YSLEER. The CDR3 runs 16 residues. V shed 1 base, J shed 6 bases, and the junction held 7 bases outside the gene matches.

The chain recombines TRBV5-1 with TRBJ1-6; a weak D match, TRBD1 (6 bases). Trimming pared 0 bases from V and 7 bases from J, leaving 14 bases between. This CDR3 is 16 amino acids long. Germline loops: CDR1 SGHRS, CDR2 YFSETQ. CDR3 sequence: CASSLGQVFGNSPLHF. The CDR3 DNA reads TGCGCCAGCAGCTTGGGACAGGTGTTTGGGAATTCACCCCTCCACTTT. Based on the CDR3 plus reference TRBV5-1 and TRBJ1-6, the full variable domain is KAGVTQTPRYLIKTRGQQVTLSCSPISGHRSVSWYQQTPGQGLQFLFEYFSETQRNKGNFPGRFSGRQFSNSRSEMNVSTLELGDSALYLCASSLGQVFGNSPLHFGNGTRLTVT.